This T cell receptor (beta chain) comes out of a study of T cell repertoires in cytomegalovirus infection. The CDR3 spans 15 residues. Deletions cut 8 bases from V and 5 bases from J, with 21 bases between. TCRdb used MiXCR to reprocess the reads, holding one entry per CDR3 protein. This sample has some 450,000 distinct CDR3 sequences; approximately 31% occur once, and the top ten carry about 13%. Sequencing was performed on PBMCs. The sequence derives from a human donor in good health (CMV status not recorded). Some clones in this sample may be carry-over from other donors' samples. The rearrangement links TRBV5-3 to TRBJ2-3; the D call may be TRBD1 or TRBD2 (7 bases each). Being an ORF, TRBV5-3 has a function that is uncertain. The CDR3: CASSRDSGGRDTQYF. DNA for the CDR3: TGTGCCAGCAGCCGGGACAGCGGCGGGAGAGATACGCAGTATTTT.